Listed here are 23 T cell receptor beta chains from one sample, sequenced in a study of T cells after somatic rescue of genetic block. Sequencing used immunoSEQ multiplex PCR; TCRdb keeps in-frame clones, though not all of them. The data hold 12,000 or so clones, with approximately 72% observed a single time. Sequencing was done on a sample of peripheral blood mononuclear cells (PBMCs). The receptors here all came from a boy aged 10-17 years.

The chain carries TRBV2 and TRBJ2-1; perhaps D is TRBD1 or TRBD2 (5 bases each). V lost 6 bases and J lost 10, with 13 bases in between. The CDR3 loop spans 12 amino acids. Germline-derived CDR1 and CDR2 are SNHLY and FYNNEI. For the CDR3, the DNA is TGTGCCAGCAGGACACAGGAGGAGGAGCAGTTCTTC. Protein sequence: CASRTQEEEQFF.

This clone appeared a few times. The rearrangement links TRBV7-2 to TRBJ2-7, with 10 bases that match TRBD1. J was trimmed by 3 bases and V by 6 bases; bases with no gene match: 8. The CDR3 is 15 amino acids. Looked up from germline, CDR1 is SGHTA and CDR2 is FQGNSA. CDR3 nucleotides: TGTGCCAGCAGTGCAGCCGGGACAGGGGTCTACGAGCAGTACTTC. It encodes CASSAAGTGVYEQYF.

The chain joins TRBV6-5 to TRBJ2-7; D is perhaps TRBD2 (6 bases). There are 11 residues in the CDR3. Germline V gives CDR1 MNHEY, CDR2 SVGAGI. The V end was cut by 8 bases, the J end by 1 base, with 6 bases between. In DNA form, the CDR3 reads TGTGCCAGCGGGAGGTCCTACGAGCAGTACTTC. It yields the protein CASGRSYEQYF.

The J gene is TRBJ2-1, the V gene TRBV5-1; 7 bases are a match to TRBD2. The germline V gene encodes CDR1 SGHRS and CDR2 YFSETQ. The CDR3 consists of 16 residues. V dropped 0 bases and J dropped 6; count of bases not matched to a gene: 9. The CDR3 sequence is CASSLAVAGELNEQFF. CDR3 nucleotide sequence: TGCGCCAGCAGCTTGGCCGTGGCGGGAGAACTCAATGAGCAGTTCTTC.

This chain links TRBV4-3 with TRBJ2-1, with 8 bases fitting TRBD1. The CDR3 spans 17 residues. Trimming took 0 bases from V and 7 from J; bases not matched to a gene: 11. Germline CDR1 LGHNA, CDR2 YSLEER. CDR3 protein: CASSQDPGQGARNEQFF. Here the CDR3 DNA reads TGCGCCAGCAGCCAAGATCCCGGACAGGGAGCCCGAAATGAGCAGTTCTTC.

Only a few counts were recorded for this clone. This chain uses TRBV28 with TRBJ1-6; no clear D. V lost 2 bases to trimming and J lost 5 bases, with 10 bases between them. The CDR3 is 15 residues long. Germline loops: CDR1 MDHEN, CDR2 SYDVKM. CDR3 region: CASSLVSGHNSPLHF. The CDR3 DNA reads as TGTGCCAGCAGTTTAGTTTCAGGTCATAATTCACCCCTCCACTTT.

The chain joins TRBV2 to TRBJ1-6, with 11 bases that match TRBD1. From germline, CDR1 is SNHLY and CDR2 FYNNEI. V lost 6 bases and J lost 10; bases outside the gene matches: 2. This CDR3 is built from 13 residues. CDR3: CASRGTGGSPLHF. For the CDR3, the DNA is TGTGCCAGCAGGGGGACAGGGGGGTCACCCCTCCACTTT.

The V and J genes are TRBV5-1 and TRBJ2-5; D possibly corresponds to TRBD2 (6 bases). The J call may be mistaken, given a closer DNA end match to TRBJ2-7. This CDR3 spans 16 amino acids. Per the germline V gene, CDR1 is SGHRS and CDR2 is YFSETQ. The CDR3 DNA follows: TGCGCCAGCAGCTTTGGCCCGGGACTGTTCTTCTACGAGCAGTACTTC. This codes for CASSFGPGLFFYEQYF.

In DNA form, the CDR3 reads TGTGCCAGCAGCTTAGAGGGGGCGGGCACTGAAGCTTTCTTT. As protein: CASSLEGAGTEAFF. The chain employs TRBV11-2 and TRBJ1-1; a possible D gene is TRBD1 (6 bases). This CDR3 has 14 residues. Germline V lookup: CDR1 SGHAT, CDR2 FQNNGV. V was trimmed by 0 bases and J by 4 bases, leaving 9 bases between them.

The chain has TRBV2 and TRBJ2-1; D is unclear. The CDR3 runs to 13 residues. V was trimmed by 4 bases and J by 5 bases, leaving 9 bases between them. Germline assignment: CDR1 SNHLY and CDR2 FYNNEI. The CDR3: CASSGHYDNEQFF. In DNA form, the CDR3 reads TGTGCCAGCAGTGGTCACTACGACAATGAGCAGTTCTTC.

This chain joins TRBV29-1 and TRBJ2-1, with TRBD2 matching over 11 bases. The CDR3 has 13 amino acids. J gave up 10 bases and V 6 bases, and 8 bases lay outside the gene matches. In germline, CDR1 is SQVTM, CDR2 ANQGSEA. CDR3 in DNA: TGCAGCGTCGTAGCGGGGGGGCCATGGGAGCAGTTCTTC. Protein: CSVVAGGPWEQFF.

The CDR3 sequence: CASSQTGGRDEQFF. The CDR3 nucleotides are TGCGCCAGCAGCCAGACAGGGGGCAGGGATGAGCAGTTCTTC. The chain joins TRBV4-3 to TRBJ2-1; 10 bases fit TRBD1. Trimming at V came to 3 bases and at J to 8 bases, leaving 4 bases not matched to a gene. The CDR3 runs to 14 residues. Germline assignment: CDR1 LGHNA and CDR2 YSLEER.

The rearrangement links TRBV5-1 to TRBJ2-7; a weak D match, TRBD1 (5 bases). Trimming took 5 bases from V and 0 from J, leaving 9 bases between them. The CDR3 length is 13 residues. CDR1 is SGHRS and CDR2 is YFSETQ in the germline V gene. This CDR3 is CASRMDTSYEQYF. CDR3 bases: TGCGCCAGCAGGATGGACACCTCCTACGAGCAGTACTTC.

The chain couples TRBV7-9 to TRBJ2-1, with 9 nucleotides matching TRBD1. In germline, CDR1 is SEHNR, CDR2 FQNEAQ (reference sequence). The CDR3 extends over 16 amino acids. V lost 3 bases to trimming and J lost 4 bases; unmatched junction nucleotides: 7. In DNA form, the CDR3 reads TGTGCCAGCAGCTTCCCCGGGACAGGGACATACAATGAGCAGTTCTTC. It yields the protein CASSFPGTGTYNEQFF. The whole variable domain, filled in from reference TRBV7-9 and TRBJ2-1, reads DTGVSQNPRHKITKRGQNVTFRCDPISEHNRLYWYRQTLGQGPEFLTYFQNEAQLEKSRLLSDRFSAERPKGSFSTLEIQRTEQGDSAMYLCASSFPGTGTYNEQFFGPGTRLTVL.

The rearrangement links TRBV7-2 to TRBJ1-1, with D uncertain. Trimming shortened V by 0 bases and J by 4 bases, and 9 bases separated the two germline ends. Germline V gene data show CDR1 as SGHTA and CDR2 as FQGNSA. This CDR3 contains 14 residues. CDR3 nucleotide sequence: TGTGCCAGCAGCTTAGCTGGACCGGGCACTGAAGCTTTCTTT. This gives the protein CASSLAGPGTEAFF.

The gene calls are TRBV11-2 and TRBJ1-5, with D tentatively TRBD1 (6 bases). The CDR3 length is 14 residues. The V end was cut by 1 base, the J end by 7 bases, with 11 bases between. The germline gives CDR1 SGHAT, CDR2 FQNNGV. Written as DNA, the CDR3 is TGTGCCAGCAGCTTAGGACGGGGGCAGCAGCCCCAGCATTTT. Its translation: CASSLGRGQQPQHF.

The genes are TRBV19 and TRBJ1-4; TRBD1 aligns across 8 bases. This CDR3 has 18 residues. V dropped 6 bases and J dropped 8; count of bases not matched to a gene: 20. CDR1 LNHDA and CDR2 SQIVND come from the germline V gene (reference sequence). The DNA for the CDR3 is TGTGCCAGTAGGCTTCAAACAGGGACAGGCCGGGGGAGCGAAAAACTGTTTTTT. This translates into CASRLQTGTGRGSEKLFF. Full variable domain (remainder filled in from reference TRBV19 and TRBJ1-4): DGGITQSPKYLFRKEGQNVTLSCEQNLNHDAMYWYRQDPGQGLRLIYYSQIVNDFQKGDIAEGYSVSREKKESFPLTVTSAQKNPTAFYLCASRLQTGTGRGSEKLFFGSGTQLSVL.

V and J are TRBV7-3 and TRBJ2-5, with 7 bases aligning to TRBD1. From germline, CDR1 is SGHTA and CDR2 FQGTGA. The trim removed 4 bases at V and 3 bases at J, leaving 5 bases unmatched. This CDR3 is 14 amino acids long. DNA for the CDR3: TGTGCCAGCAGCTCTCATACAGGGGAAGAGACCCAGTACTTC. Its protein product is CASSSHTGEETQYF.

The chain uses TRBV11-2 and TRBJ1-2; D might be TRBD1 (6 bases). Between the trimmed V and J ends, which lost 3 bases and 6 bases, there was a span of 11 bases. The CDR3 contains 13 residues. The V gene's germline CDR1 is SGHAT and CDR2 FQNNGV. The CDR3 coding sequence is TGTGCCAGCAGCTTCTCTCAGGGGAATGGCTACACCTTC. This encodes CASSFSQGNGYTF.

The chain employs TRBV18 and TRBJ2-2, with D possibly TRBD1 on 6 matching bases. The germline CDR1 and CDR2 sequences are KGHSH and LQKENI. The CDR3 sequence is 13 residues long. The germline V and J ends were trimmed by 6 bases and 3 bases, with 8 bases remaining between them. The CDR3 DNA reads as TGTGCCAGCTCTCACAGGGACACCGGGGAGCTGTTTTTT. Its translation: CASSHRDTGELFF.

V usage is TRBV6-6 and J usage is TRBJ2-3; a weak D match, TRBD1 (5 bases). The CDR3 extends over 14 amino acids. V lost 6 bases and J lost 0, with 10 bases in between. Germline lookup yields CDR1 MNHNY and CDR2 SVGAGI (reference sequence). CDR3 protein: CASRRTSSTDTQYF. As DNA, the CDR3 is TGTGCCAGCAGAAGGACAAGTAGCACAGATACGCAGTATTTT.

This chain joins TRBV7-2 and TRBJ2-7, with D hard to call. Trimming stripped 2 bases from V and 0 bases from J, with 17 bases between. This CDR3 has 17 residues. Per germline, CDR1 SGHTA and CDR2 FQGNSA. The CDR3 region has the DNA TGTGCCAGCAGCTTAAACGGAGCGCCCAGTAGCTCCTACGAGCAGTACTTC. It is translated as CASSLNGAPSSSYEQYF.

The V gene is TRBV4-2, the J gene TRBJ2-3, with D perhaps assigned TRBD1 or TRBD2 (5 bases each). CDR1 and CDR2 (germline): LGHNA, YNFKEQ. V lost 4 bases to trimming and J lost 7 bases, with 18 bases between them. The CDR3 length is 15 residues. The CDR3: CASSLSGASGNTQYF. The CDR3 bases are TGTGCCAGCAGCCTCTCCGGGGCCTCTGGGAATACGCAGTATTTT.